The 14 T cell receptor beta chains presented below share a single source sample, sequenced in a study of T cells in Graves' hyperthyroidism and ophthalmopathy. The CDR3 regions of TCR beta were amplified from RNA transcripts. With the HTBI primer set, the TCR CDR3 went through a first round of RT-PCR. MiXCR, run by TCRdb on the multiplex PCR reads, gives a single entry per CDR3 protein. The data show about 270,000 distinct CDR3 sequences, around 26% seen once. Sequencing was performed on blood. The receptors come from a woman aged 40 to 50 with Graves' ophthalmopathy.

This clonotype was counted ten times or more. V usage is TRBV6-5 and J usage is TRBJ2-7; D may be TRBD2 (6 bases). The CDR3 totals 11 residues. V was clipped by 11 bases and J by 3 bases, with 11 bases between them. Germline V gives CDR1 MNHEY, CDR2 SVGAGI. The CDR3 loop is CAARRVYEQYF. The CDR3 nucleotides are TGTGCCGCCCGGAGGGTCTACGAGCAGTACTTC.

This clonotype showed up many times. The V call is TRBV12-3 or TRBV12-4, the J call TRBJ2-1; 7 nucleotides match TRBD2. The ends lost 3 bases at V and 9 bases at J; junction bases unmatched: 5. The CDR3 totals 13 residues. The CDR3 DNA reads as TGTGCCAGCAGTTTGAAGCGGGGAGGTGAGCAGTTCTTC. This codes for CASSLKRGGEQFF.

Notes on this clonotype: A clone one base away is much larger, so this may be a read error. J is TRBJ2-7 and V is TRBV2; tentatively, D is TRBD2 (6 bases). The CDR3 extends over 15 amino acids. Per germline, CDR1 SNHLY and CDR2 FYNNEI. For the CDR3, the DNA is TGTGTCAGTTCGGTCGGAGGGCGCTTTCCCTACGAGCAGTACTTC. Amino acid sequence: CVSSVGGRFPYEQYF.

Worth noting for this clonotype: A much bigger clone sits one base away, suggesting this may be a read error. The chain employs TRBV10-3 and TRBJ2-7, with TRBD2 identical over 10 bases. The germline V gene has CDR1 ENHRY and CDR2 SYGVKD. The CDR3 has 16 amino acids. V trimming: 4 bases; J trimming: 5 bases; junction bases outside the gene matches: 11. DNA of the CDR3: TGTGCCATCAGTGCATCTAGCGGGGGCTCTGGGAACGAGCAGTACTTC. Translated, it gives CAISASSGGSGNEQYF.

V is TRBV24-1 and J is TRBJ2-7; D is possibly TRBD1 (6 bases). Germline V gene lookup returns CDR1 KGHDR and CDR2 SFDVKD. Trimming pared 9 bases from V and 6 bases from J, leaving 17 bases between. This CDR3 is 13 amino acids long. DNA of the CDR3: TGTGCCACCTCGACAGGCGCATTAGGCGAGCAGTACTTC. The encoded protein is CATSTGALGEQYF.

This clonotype was recorded at least ten times. The rearrangement links TRBV5-8 to TRBJ2-5; perhaps TRBD1 as D (5 bases). V lost 4 bases to trimming and J lost 4 bases, with 17 bases between them. Per germline, CDR1 SGHTS and CDR2 YDEGEE. The CDR3 has 15 amino acids. The CDR3 region has the DNA TGTGCCAGCAGCCACCTGGACACCCCGGGAGAGACCCAGTACTTC. It translates to CASSHLDTPGETQYF. Combining the CDR3 with reference TRBV5-8 and TRBJ2-5 gives the whole variable domain EAGVTQSPTHLIKTRGQQATLRCSPISGHTSVYWYQQALGLGLQFLLWYDEGEERNRGNFPPRFSGRQFPNYSSELNVNALELEDSALYLCASSHLDTPGETQYFGPGTRLLVL.

The rearrangement links TRBV12-3 or TRBV12-4 to TRBJ1-2; TRBD1 aligns across 8 bases. The CDR3 loop spans 16 amino acids. Trimming took 5 bases from V and 4 from J; bases not matched to a gene: 12. Here the CDR3 DNA reads TGTGCCAGCAGTATGGGGACAGGCGGGATTACCTATGGCTACACCTTC. Residues: CASSMGTGGITYGYTF.

The chain has TRBV12-3 or TRBV12-4 and TRBJ2-7; D perhaps matches TRBD2 (5 bases). Trimming stripped 5 bases from V and 3 bases from J, with 8 bases between. The CDR3 runs 12 residues. The CDR3, as DNA: TGTGCCAGCAGTAGGACTTTCTACGAGCAGTACTTC. Its protein product is CASSRTFYEQYF.

This clonotype appeared many times. The rearrangement links TRBV12-3 or TRBV12-4 to TRBJ2-4; no clear D. V was pared by 6 bases and J by 0 bases, with 6 bases between. The CDR3 covers 13 residues. The CDR3 loop reads CASSLGAKNIQYF. The CDR3 DNA sequence: TGTGCCAGCAGCCTTGGAGCCAAAAACATTCAGTACTTC.

This clonotype occurred many times. One base away lies a much larger clone, so this may be a sequencing read error. This chain joins TRBV28 and TRBJ2-6; D uncertain. Germline loops: CDR1 MDHEN, CDR2 SYDVKM. The CDR3 runs 14 residues. V was pared by 3 bases and J by 0 bases, with 3 bases between. The CDR3 protein is CASSFNSGANVLTF. The CDR3 DNA follows: TGTGCCAGCAGTTTCAACTCTGGGGCCAACGTCCTGACTTTC.

This clonotype was seen repeatedly, ten times or more. The chain couples TRBV11-2 to TRBJ2-7, with D uncertain. Per the germline V gene, CDR1 is SGHAT and CDR2 is FQNNGV. The V end lost 0 bases, the J end lost 0 bases, and 9 bases lay between the germline ends. There are 15 residues in the CDR3. The CDR3 nucleotides are TGTGCCAGCAGCTTAGAGGCCCTTGACTCCTACGAGCAGTACTTC. Translated: CASSLEALDSYEQYF.

This clonotype was recorded only once. The rearrangement joins TRBV12-3 or TRBV12-4 to TRBJ1-2; D is unclear. The CDR3 length is 16 residues. V was clipped by 3 bases and J by 8 bases, with 22 bases between them. The DNA of the CDR3 is TGTGCCAGCAGTTTTTCGTCCAGGATGGGAGCAAGCGGCTACACCTTC. Its translation: CASSFSSRMGASGYTF.

The chain has TRBV7-8 and TRBJ2-7; TRBD1 aligns across 8 bases. The CDR3 runs to 16 residues. Losses at the gene ends were 1 base for V and 1 base for J; bases not matched to a gene: 6. Per the germline V gene, CDR1 is SGHVS and CDR2 is FQNEAQ. CDR3 sequence: CASSLESGTGSYEQYF. The CDR3 region has the DNA TGTGCCAGCAGCTTAGAGTCCGGGACAGGTTCCTACGAGCAGTACTTC.

The sample holds many counts of this clonotype. The J gene is TRBJ2-3, the V gene TRBV28; 8 bases match TRBD1. The CDR3 consists of 14 residues. Germline CDR1 MDHEN, CDR2 SYDVKM. The V segment lost 6 bases and the J segment 4 bases; nucleotides outside the gene matches: 6. CDR3 sequence: CASRSDRGPDTQYF. The CDR3 nucleotides are TGTGCCAGCAGGTCCGACAGGGGACCAGATACGCAGTATTTT.